The clone carrying this T cell receptor beta chain has a single count. The antigen remains undetermined. Sequencing of the DNA from cultured CD4+ T cells was carried out with the Oncomine TCR Beta short-read assay. The authors extracted genomic DNA from cultured CD4+ T cells. Each CDR3 protein gets one entry after TCRdb re-called the PCR reads with MiXCR. The table lists some 5,100 distinct CDR3 sequences, 28% of them singletons, with about 35% in the top ten. The data were obtained in a study of vaccination and CD4 T cells after COVID-19. Overall study context: The convalescent population consisted of six males and four females, two of whom were of Hispanic ethnicity.

The treatment denotes: approximately 10-day PBMC culture with coronavirus spike peptide pools or control peptides (ViraFEST assay). From the unexposed donor, CD4+ T cells were collected ahead of the COVID-19 pandemic (2011-2018). Both SARS-CoV-2 S/N and four cold-coronavirus spikes were used, cells permitting, to probe CD4+ T cells of unexposed donors. The CDR3 totals 17 residues. CDR1 and CDR2 from the germline V gene are SNHLY and FYNNEI. V trimming: 6 bases; J trimming: 2 bases; junction bases outside the gene matches: 9. The V gene is TRBV2, the J gene TRBJ2-5; TRBD2 agrees at 13 bases. The receptor comes from a human donor in good health. Sequencing was carried out using CD4+ T cells from blood, cultured in vitro. The CDR3 spells CASSSGLAGNWQETQYF. The CDR3 DNA reads as TGTGCCAGCAGCTCGGGACTAGCGGGGAATTGGCAAGAGACCCAGTACTTC.